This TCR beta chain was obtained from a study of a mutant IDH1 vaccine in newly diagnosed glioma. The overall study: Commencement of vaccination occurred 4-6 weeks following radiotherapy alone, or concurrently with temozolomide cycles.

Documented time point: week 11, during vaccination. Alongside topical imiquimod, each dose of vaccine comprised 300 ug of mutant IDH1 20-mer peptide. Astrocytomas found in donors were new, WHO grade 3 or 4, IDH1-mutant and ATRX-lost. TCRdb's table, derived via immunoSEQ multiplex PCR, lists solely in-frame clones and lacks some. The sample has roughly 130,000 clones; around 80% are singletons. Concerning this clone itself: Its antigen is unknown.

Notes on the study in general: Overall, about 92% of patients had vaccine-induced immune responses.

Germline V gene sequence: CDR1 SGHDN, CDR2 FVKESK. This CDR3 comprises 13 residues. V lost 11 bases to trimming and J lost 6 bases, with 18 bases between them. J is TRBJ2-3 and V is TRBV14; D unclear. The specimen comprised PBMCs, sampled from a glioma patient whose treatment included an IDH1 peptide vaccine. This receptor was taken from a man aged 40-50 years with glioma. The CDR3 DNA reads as TGTGCCGCCTCCCGCAGGCCCCAGGATACGCAGTATTTT. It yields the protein CAASRRPQDTQYF.